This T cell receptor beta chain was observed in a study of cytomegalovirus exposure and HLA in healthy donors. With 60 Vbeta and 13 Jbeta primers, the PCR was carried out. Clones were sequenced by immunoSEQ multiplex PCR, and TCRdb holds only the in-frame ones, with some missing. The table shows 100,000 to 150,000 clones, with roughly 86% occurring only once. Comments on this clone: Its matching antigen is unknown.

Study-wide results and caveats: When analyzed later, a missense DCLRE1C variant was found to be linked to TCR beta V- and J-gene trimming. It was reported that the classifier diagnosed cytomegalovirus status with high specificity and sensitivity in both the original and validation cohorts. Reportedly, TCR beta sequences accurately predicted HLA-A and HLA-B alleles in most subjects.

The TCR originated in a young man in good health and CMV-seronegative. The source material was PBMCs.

The CDR3 protein is CASSDGQGGTQYF. The DNA for the CDR3 is TGTGCCAGCAGCGACGGACAGGGTGGGACCCAGTACTTC. The V and J genes are TRBV9 and TRBJ2-5, with TRBD1 matching over 8 bases. Trimming removed 3 bases from V and 7 bases from J; junction bases left unmatched: 5. The CDR3 has 13 residues. Germline V gene data show CDR1 as SGDLS and CDR2 as YYNGEE.